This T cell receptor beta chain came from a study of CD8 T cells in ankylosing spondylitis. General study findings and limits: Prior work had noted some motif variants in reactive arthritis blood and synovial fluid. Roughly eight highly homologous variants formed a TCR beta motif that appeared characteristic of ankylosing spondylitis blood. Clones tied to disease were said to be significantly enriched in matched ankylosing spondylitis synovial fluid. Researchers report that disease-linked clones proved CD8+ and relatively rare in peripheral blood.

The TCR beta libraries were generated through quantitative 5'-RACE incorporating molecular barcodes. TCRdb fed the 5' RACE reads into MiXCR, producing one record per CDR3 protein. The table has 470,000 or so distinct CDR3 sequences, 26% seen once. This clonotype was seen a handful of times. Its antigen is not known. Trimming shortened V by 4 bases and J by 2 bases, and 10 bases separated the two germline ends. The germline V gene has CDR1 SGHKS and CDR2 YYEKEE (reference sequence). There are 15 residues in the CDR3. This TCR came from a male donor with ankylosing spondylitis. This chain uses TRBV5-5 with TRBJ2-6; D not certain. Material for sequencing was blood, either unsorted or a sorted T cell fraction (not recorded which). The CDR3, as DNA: TGTGCCAGCAGCCTAATGAGTACTGGGGCCAACGTCCTGACTTTC. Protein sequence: CASSLMSTGANVLTF.